The TCR beta chain described here comes from a study of T cells after yellow fever vaccination. A single record per CDR3 protein comes from TCRdb applying MiXCR to the 5' RACE reads. Of some 400,000 distinct CDR3 sequences listed, 15% to 20% were seen once; the top ten hold over 15%. The sample here was PBMCs, taken before the yellow fever booster vaccination. This TCR derives from a man aged 18-30 years who received the YFV17D yellow fever vaccine.

The CDR3 loop reads CASSFLLGDTQYF. The CDR3 coding sequence is TGTGCCAGCAGCTTCCTTTTGGGAGATACGCAGTATTTT. The genes are TRBV7-3 and TRBJ2-3; no clear D. The V gene's germline CDR1 is SGHTA and CDR2 FQGTGA. V lost 3 bases and J 5 bases, leaving 9 bases between the germline ends. The CDR3 runs to 13 residues.